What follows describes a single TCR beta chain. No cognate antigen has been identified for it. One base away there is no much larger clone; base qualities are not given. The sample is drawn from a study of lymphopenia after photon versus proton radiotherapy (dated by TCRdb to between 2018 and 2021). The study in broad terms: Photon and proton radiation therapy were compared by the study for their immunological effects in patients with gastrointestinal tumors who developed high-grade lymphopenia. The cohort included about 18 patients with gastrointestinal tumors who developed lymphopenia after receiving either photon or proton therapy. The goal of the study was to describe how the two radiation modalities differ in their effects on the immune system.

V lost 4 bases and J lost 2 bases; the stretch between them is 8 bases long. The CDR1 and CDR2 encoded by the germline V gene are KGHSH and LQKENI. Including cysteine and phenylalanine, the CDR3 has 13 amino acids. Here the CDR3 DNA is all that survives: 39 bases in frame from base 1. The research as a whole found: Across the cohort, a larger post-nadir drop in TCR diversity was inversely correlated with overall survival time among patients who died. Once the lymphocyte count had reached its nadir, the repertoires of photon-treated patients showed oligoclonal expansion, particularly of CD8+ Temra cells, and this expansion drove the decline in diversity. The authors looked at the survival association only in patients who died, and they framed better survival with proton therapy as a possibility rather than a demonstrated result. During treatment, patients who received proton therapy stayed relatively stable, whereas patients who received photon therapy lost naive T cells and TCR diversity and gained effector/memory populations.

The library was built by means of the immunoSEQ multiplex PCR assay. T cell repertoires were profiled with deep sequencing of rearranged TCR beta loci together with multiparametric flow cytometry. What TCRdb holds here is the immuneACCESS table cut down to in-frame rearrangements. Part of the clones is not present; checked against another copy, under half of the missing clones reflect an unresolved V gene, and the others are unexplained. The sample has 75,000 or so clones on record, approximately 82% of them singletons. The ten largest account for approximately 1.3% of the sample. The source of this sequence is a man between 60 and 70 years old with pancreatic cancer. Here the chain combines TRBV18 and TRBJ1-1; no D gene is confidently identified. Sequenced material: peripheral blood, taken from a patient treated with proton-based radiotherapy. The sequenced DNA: TGTGCCAGCTCACGGACGGGTAACACTGAAGCTTTCTTT. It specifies CASSRTGNTEAFF.